These T cell receptor beta chains were read from a single sample in a study of cytomegalovirus exposure and HLA in healthy donors. Clones were sequenced by immunoSEQ multiplex PCR, and TCRdb holds only the in-frame ones, with some missing. The sample yields about 150,000 clones, 65% to 90% seen once. Specimen: PBMCs. The source of these receptors is a man in his fifties or sixties in good health and CMV-seropositive. The CDR3 runs from the conserved cysteine through the conserved F or W. The D gene is left open where the match is weak. The size field is filled for only some rows; it gives once, few, many or a size class.

>TRBJ1-4|-|TRBD1|TRBV5-5
CASSPDRAGEKLFF
TGTGCCAGCAGCCCGGACAGGGCCGGTGAAAAACTGTTTTTT
>TRBJ2-5|-|-|TRBV7-8
CASSPRPSLRHSRKETQYF
TGTGCCAGCAGCCCCCGACCCTCTCTACGGCACTCGAGGAAAGAGACCCAGTACTTC
>TRBJ1-2|-|TRBD1|TRBV10-3
CAIGQGSHGYTF
TGTGCCATAGGACAGGGCTCCCATGGCTACACCTTC
>TRBJ2-7|-|TRBD1|TRBV5-1
CASSSSTGVESEQYF
TGCGCCAGCAGCTCTTCGACAGGGGTCGAGAGCGAGCAGTACTTC
>TRBJ1-2|-|-|TRBV7-9
CASSFIQAHEHGYTF
TGTGCCAGCAGCTTTATACAGGCCCATGAACATGGCTACACCTTC
>TRBJ2-5|-|-|TRBV21-1
CASSNTGGETQYF
TGTGCCAGCAGCAACACAGGGGGAGAGACCCAGTACTTC
>TRBJ2-7|-|-|TRBV27
CATKGGISDPGQYF
TGTGCCACCAAAGGAGGGATTTCGGACCCCGGGCAGTACTTC
>TRBJ2-2|-|-|TRBV2
CASSEEDSLLAGELFF
TGTGCCAGCAGTGAAGAGGATAGCCTCCTGGCCGGGGAGCTGTTTTTT
>TRBJ2-5|-|-|TRBV9
CASSEGKRARGQVETQYF
TGTGCCAGCAGCGAGGGGAAAAGGGCGCGGGGGCAGGTAGAGACCCAGTACTTC
>TRBJ2-3|-|TRBD1|TRBV14
CASSRWTGQTDTQYF
TGTGCCAGCAGCCGTTGGACAGGGCAGACAGATACGCAGTATTTT
>TRBJ2-3|-|-|TRBV5-1
CASSLGLQPGEYF
TGCGCCAGCAGCTTGGGGCTACAGCCGGGAGAGTATTTT
>TRBJ2-1|few|-|TRBV19
CASSQGGHGVNEQFF
TGTGCCAGTAGTCAAGGCGGTCACGGGGTCAATGAGCAGTTCTTC
>TRBJ1-1|-|TRBD1|TRBV25-1
CASSEGWGTGTTEAFF
TGTGCCAGCAGTGAAGGTTGGGGGACAGGAACTACTGAAGCTTTCTTT
>TRBJ2-3|-|-|TRBV19
CASTIGQTTDTQYF
TGTGCCAGTACCATCGGACAGACGACAGATACGCAGTATTTT
>TRBJ2-5|-|TRBD1|TRBV2
CASPPTDRGALSQETQYF
TGTGCCAGCCCCCCCACGGACAGGGGCGCGCTTTCACAAGAGACCCAGTACTTC
>TRBJ2-5|-|TRBD1|TRBV4-1
CASSLAGTGDNGQYF
TGCGCCAGCAGCCTTGCCGGGACAGGGGATAATGGCCAGTACTTC
>TRBJ2-3|-|TRBD2|TRBV19
CASSIEPGLSTQYF
TGTGCCAGTAGTATAGAGCCGGGACTAAGCACGCAGTATTTT
>TRBJ2-3|-|TRBD2|TRBV7-2
CASSPGLAGGPSTDTQYF
TGTGCCAGCAGCCCGGGACTAGCGGGGGGGCCTAGCACAGATACGCAGTATTTT
>TRBJ2-7|-|TRBD1|TRBV5-1
CASSLWADGQGRSYEQYF
TGCGCCAGCAGCTTGTGGGCTGACGGACAGGGCCGCTCCTACGAGCAGTACTTC
>TRBJ1-2|-|-|TRBV4-1
CASSQETGDYGYTF
TGCGCCAGCAGCCAAGAGACGGGAGACTATGGCTACACCTTC
>TRBJ1-2|-|TRBD1|TRBV4-1
CASSQDIGTGTPYTF
TGCGCCAGCAGCCAAGATATCGGGACAGGGACTCCCTACACCTTC
>TRBJ2-3|once|TRBD1|TRBV5-4
CASSFSTGGYTQYF
TGTGCCAGCAGCTTCTCGACAGGGGGTTATACGCAGTATTTT
>TRBJ1-5|-|-|TRBV2
CASSEHGRDQPQHF
TGTGCCAGCAGCGAACATGGTCGGGATCAGCCCCAGCATTTT
>TRBJ2-7|-|-|TRBV7-7
CASSPQRGSYEQYF
TGTGCCAGCAGCCCGCAAAGGGGTTCCTACGAGCAGTACTTC
>TRBJ1-6|-|TRBD1|TRBV5-4
CASSWTGSSPLHF
TGTGCCAGCAGCTGGACAGGGAGTTCACCCCTCCACTTT
>TRBJ1-2|-|TRBD1|TRBV11-3
CASSTTKVGTGLNYGYTF
TGTGCCAGCAGCACCACTAAGGTCGGGACAGGGCTCAACTATGGCTACACCTTC
>TRBJ1-2|once|TRBD1|TRBV6-1
CATGTGTYYGYTF
TGTGCCACCGGGACAGGGACTTACTATGGCTACACCTTC
>TRBJ2-1|-|-|TRBV9
CASSRTTGGASNEQFF
TGTGCCAGCAGCCGAACCACGGGGGGCGCTAGCAATGAGCAGTTCTTC
>TRBJ2-7|-|-|TRBV5-1
CASSLGAGYEQYF
TGCGCCAGCAGCTTGGGGGCAGGGTACGAGCAGTACTTC
>TRBJ2-3|-|TRBD1|TRBV23-1
CASSPQSEPGQGYTSTDTQYF
TGCGCCAGCAGTCCCCAATCGGAACCGGGACAGGGGTATACTAGCACAGATACGCAGTATTTT
>TRBJ2-1|once|-|TRBV10-1
CASSDRGGAEQFF
TGCGCCAGCAGTGACCGAGGGGGTGCTGAGCAGTTCTTC
>TRBJ2-3|-|TRBD1|TRBV27
CASSFSVGTASTDTQYF
TGTGCCAGCAGTTTCAGTGTAGGGACAGCTAGCACAGATACGCAGTATTTT
>TRBJ2-7|-|TRBD2|TRBV6-6
CASSPPGGGFYEQYF
TGTGCCAGCAGTCCCCCTGGGGGGGGGTTCTACGAGCAGTACTTC
>TRBJ2-1|-|-|TRBV27
CASSEASAYEQFF
TGTGCCAGCAGTGAGGCTAGCGCGTATGAGCAGTTCTTC
>TRBJ1-1|once|-|TRBV23-1
CASSPRVGGTEAFF
TGCGCCAGCAGTCCCCGAGTGGGAGGGACTGAAGCTTTCTTT
>TRBJ2-7|-|-|TRBV6-6
CASSFSQDPSYEQYF
TGTGCCAGCAGTTTCTCACAGGACCCTTCCTACGAGCAGTACTTC
>TRBJ1-6|-|-|TRBV27
CASSVAGRSPLHF
TGTGCCAGCAGCGTGGCAGGGAGGTCACCCCTCCACTTT
>TRBJ2-1|-|TRBD2|TRBV25-1
CASSGGVSGSGNNEQFF
TGTGCCAGCAGTGGGGGGGTGAGCGGGAGTGGAAACAATGAGCAGTTCTTC
>TRBJ1-1|-|TRBD1|TRBV4-1
CASSTTTGSTEAFF
TGCGCCAGCAGCACGACGACAGGGAGCACTGAAGCTTTCTTT
>TRBJ2-7|-|-|TRBV7-9
CASSITGPVFYF
TGTGCCAGCAGCATCACAGGGCCGGTGTTTTACTTC
>TRBJ2-2|-|TRBD2|TRBV11-3
CASSSARASGSTGELFF
TGTGCCAGCAGCTCGGCTCGGGCTAGCGGGAGCACCGGGGAGCTGTTTTTT
>TRBJ2-1|-|-|TRBV13
CASSPRVSGSRNEQFF
TGTGCCAGCAGCCCTAGGGTTTCGGGAAGTCGCAATGAGCAGTTCTTC
>TRBJ1-2|few|TRBD1|TRBV28
CASRQGLAYGYTF
TGTGCCAGCAGACAGGGGTTGGCGTATGGCTACACCTTC
>TRBJ1-1|once|TRBD1|TRBV5-4
CASSPTGQPTNTEAFF
TGTGCCAGCAGCCCTACGGGACAGCCGACGAACACTGAAGCTTTCTTT
>TRBJ2-3|-|TRBD1|TRBV6-5
CASSYGGQGQYF
TGTGCCAGCAGTTACGGGGGACAGGGGCAGTATTTT
>TRBJ1-3|-|-|TRBV15
CATSRDSGNTIYF
TGTGCCACCAGCAGAGATTCGGGAAACACCATATATTTT
>TRBJ1-2|-|-|TRBV2
CASSEAPRPGSFYGYTF
TGTGCCAGCAGTGAAGCGCCAAGGCCGGGATCGTTCTATGGCTACACCTTC
>TRBJ2-1|-|TRBD2|TRBV5-1
CASSPSPRRAGALYNEQFF
TGCGCCAGCAGCCCGTCCCCAAGGAGAGCGGGAGCACTATACAATGAGCAGTTCTTC
>TRBJ2-2|-|-|TRBV7-3
CASSLMGGAGELFF
TGTGCCAGCAGCTTAATGGGGGGTGCCGGAGAGCTGTTTTTT
>TRBJ2-6|-|-|TRBV5-1
CASRSHSGANVLTF
TGCGCCAGCAGGTCCCACTCTGGGGCCAACGTCCTGACTTTC
>TRBJ1-1|-|TRBD1|TRBV2
CASSVYSGQVNTEAFF
TGTGCCAGCAGTGTCTACTCTGGACAGGTGAACACTGAAGCTTTCTTT
>TRBJ1-1|-|-|TRBV29-1
CSVSEYTEAFF
TGCAGCGTCTCTGAGTATACTGAAGCTTTCTTT
>TRBJ2-3|-|TRBD1|TRBV5-6
CASSLGPGTGGADTQYF
TGTGCCAGCAGCTTGGGACCCGGGACAGGGGGCGCAGATACGCAGTATTTT
>TRBJ2-3|once|TRBD2|TRBV9
CASSERLAGGREDTQYF
TGTGCCAGCAGCGAACGACTAGCGGGGGGCCGAGAAGATACGCAGTATTTT
>TRBJ1-1|-|-|TRBV7-9
CSSIALENTEAFF
TGTTCCAGCATTGCCCTAGAGAACACTGAAGCTTTCTTT